The clone carrying this TCR beta chain was counted ten times or more. V shed 3 bases and J 4 bases; nucleotides not matched to a gene: 6. Looked up from germline, CDR1 is SGHRS and CDR2 is YFSETQ. The CDR3 contains 15 residues. 2 million PBMCs stored at -80 C were the source of the unsorted libraries. This sample is part of a study of neurological immune-mediated disorders. The cDNA was generated by 5'RACE with 10-nucleotide random UMIs. Whenever a sequencing run was performed, it yielded over 180 million TCR-beta sequences from 15-18 subjects. One entry per CDR3 protein, called by TCRdb with MiXCR from the 5' RACE reads. The repertoire holds some 65,000 distinct CDR3 sequences, with roughly 4% as singletons.

This clonotype originated in a man over 45 with multiple sclerosis. The rearrangement joins TRBV5-1 to TRBJ2-5; 10 nucleotides match TRBD1. Sequenced: PBMCs. The CDR3 sequence is CASSYDRGLGETQYF. The DNA of the CDR3 is TGCGCCAGCAGCTACGACAGGGGGCTCGGAGAGACCCAGTACTTC.